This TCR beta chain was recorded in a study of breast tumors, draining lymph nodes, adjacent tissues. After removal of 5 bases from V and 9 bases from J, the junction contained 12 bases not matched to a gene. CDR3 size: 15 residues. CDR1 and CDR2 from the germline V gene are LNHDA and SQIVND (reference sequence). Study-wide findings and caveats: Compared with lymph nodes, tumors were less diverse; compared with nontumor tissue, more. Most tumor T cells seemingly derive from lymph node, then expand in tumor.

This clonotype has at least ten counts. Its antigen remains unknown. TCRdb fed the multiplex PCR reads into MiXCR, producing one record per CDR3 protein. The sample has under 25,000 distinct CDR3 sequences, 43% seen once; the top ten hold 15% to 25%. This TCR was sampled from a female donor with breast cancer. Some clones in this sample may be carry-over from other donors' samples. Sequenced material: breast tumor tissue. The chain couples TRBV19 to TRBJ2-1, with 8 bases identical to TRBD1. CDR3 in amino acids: CASSPGQGVSGEQFF. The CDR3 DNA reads TGTGCCAGTAGTCCCGGACAGGGTGTAAGTGGTGAGCAGTTCTTC.